This T cell receptor (beta chain) was documented in a study of blood T cell repertoires in COVID-19. At the level of the study: Material from acute and convalescent COVID-19 was sourced from the United States, Italy and Spain. PBMCs, B-cell-depleted T cells, or T cells provided the cDNA or gDNA that made up the material.

Germline values: CDR1 SGDLS, CDR2 YYNGEE. Trimming removed 0 bases from V and 5 bases from J, with 9 bases in between. The CDR3 spans 14 residues. Source study methods: Estimation of nucleated cell counts was performed using reference gene primer amplification. Profiled with immunoSEQ multiplex PCR; TCRdb holds only in-frame clones, not every one. The DNA gave D and trimming, while V, J and clone size come from that table. The sample has 300,000 to 400,000 clones, 90% to 95% seen once. The specimen was peripheral blood. V usage is TRBV9 and J usage is TRBJ2-1, with D possibly matching TRBD2 (5 bases). The receptor was isolated from a woman aged 18-29 years who had recovered from COVID-19. CDR3 sequence (DNA): TGTGCCAGCAGCGTAGTTAGCGTTAACAATGAGCAGTTCTTC. This gives the protein CASSVVSVNNEQFF.